This T cell receptor beta chain was observed in a study of tumor and adjacent non-tumor tissue in lung cancer. As for this clonotype: A junction end diverges from the germline sequence, so it may reflect a read error.

The germline V gene encodes CDR1 SGHAT and CDR2 FQDESV (reference sequence). CDR3 length: 12 residues. No cell sorting was done before RNA was extracted from the tissue. Between August and November 2014, newly diagnosed, chemotherapy-naive lung cancer patients underwent thoracic surgery in China. The library came from three nested PCR rounds adapted from ARM-PCR protocols. TCRdb reanalysed the multiplex PCR reads using MiXCR and keeps one entry per CDR3 protein. The data show approximately 150,000 distinct CDR3 sequences, with around two thirds seen just once and around a sixth held by the top ten. The sequenced sample was lung tumor tissue. The receptor was isolated from a man between 60 and 75 years old with small cell lung cancer. This chain uses TRBV11-1 with TRBJ1-1, with D perhaps matching TRBD1 (5 bases). Here the CDR3 DNA reads TGTGTCAGCAGCGGGGGTGGTTCTGAAGCTTTCTTT. Its protein is CVSSGGGSEAFF.